This TCR beta chain was obtained from a study of blood T cell repertoires in COVID-19. Per the germline V gene, CDR1 is SQVTM and CDR2 is ANQGSEA. The J segment lost 3 bases and the V segment lost 3 bases, leaving 2 bases of the junction unmatched. There are 13 residues in the CDR3. Clones were read by immunoSEQ multiplex PCR, and TCRdb kept only the in-frame ones, dropping some. The table has over 200,000 clones, 80% to 90% seen once. Those who participated ranged in age from roughly 18 to 100 years and resided in around 22 US areas. Those designated as exposed participants met a COVID-19 case within 2 weeks before study entry.

The sequenced sample was PBMCs or T cells enriched from blood (not recorded which). This clonotype was obtained from a woman under 40 who had been exposed to COVID-19. The rearrangement joins TRBV29-1 to TRBJ2-3, with 8 positions matching TRBD1. The CDR3 region has the DNA TGCAGCGTTGATCAGGGGGCAACAGATACGCAGTATTTT. It specifies CSVDQGATDTQYF.